The rows below give T cell receptor beta chains drawn from one sample of a study of early T cells in non-severe SARS-CoV-2 infection. TCRdb used MiXCR to reprocess the 5' RACE reads, holding one entry per CDR3 protein. The sample lists roughly 36,000 distinct CDR3 sequences; less than 6% were seen once. Specimen: whole blood. These receptors all come from an adult who was a healthcare worker with PCR-confirmed SARS-CoV-2 infection or an uninfected control (not recorded which). Each CDR3 is given with its conserved first and last residue. A D gene is named only where the DNA matches it firmly. Only part of the rows carry a size: once, few, many, or a class if the clone is expanded.

TRBD2	TRBJ2-1	TRBV12-3/TRBV12-4	14	many	CASSLLDGRNEQFF	TGTGCCAGCAGTTTACTAGACGGGAGGAATGAGCAGTTCTTC
TRBD2	TRBJ2-5	TRBV13	14	many	CASSSILAKETQYF	TGTGCCAGCAGCTCAATACTAGCGAAAGAGACCCAGTACTTC
.	TRBJ2-3	TRBV5-1	11	few	CASSLANTQYF	TGCGCCAGCAGCCTCGCAAATACGCAGTATTTT
.	TRBJ2-6	TRBV5-5	17	many	CASSFYQTSSGANVLTF	TGTGCCAGCAGCTTTTATCAGACGTCCTCTGGGGCCAACGTCCTGACTTTC
.	TRBJ1-6	TRBV5-1	17	many	CASSLGFTGPPDSPLHF	TGCGCCAGCAGCTTGGGTTTTACGGGGCCACCGGATTCACCCCTCCACTTT
.	TRBJ2-7	TRBV10-3	13	many	CATLHEGAYEQYF	TGTGCCACCCTCCATGAGGGGGCCTACGAGCAGTACTTC
.	TRBJ2-7	TRBV29-1	11	.	CSVGGAYEQYF	TGCAGCGTTGGGGGAGCCTACGAGCAGTACTTC
.	TRBJ2-3	TRBV18	13	many	CASSRDRTDTQYF	TGTGCCAGCTCACGGGACCGCACAGATACGCAGTATTTT
.	TRBJ2-5	TRBV6-1	15	many	CASPGVLKYQETQYF	TGTGCCAGCCCCGGGGTACTGAAGTACCAAGAGACCCAGTACTTC
TRBD1	TRBJ2-2	TRBV2	16	few	CASSGGQGRHTGELFF	TGTGCCAGCAGTGGGGGACAGGGAAGGCACACCGGGGAGCTGTTTTTT
.	TRBJ2-5	TRBV11-2	12	many	CASSLGSDIRDF	TGTGCCAGCAGCTTAGGTTCGGACATACGAGACTTC
.	TRBJ2-7	TRBV9	12	few	CASSVDGSEQYF	TGTGCCAGCAGCGTAGACGGGTCAGAGCAGTACTTC
.	TRBJ1-1	TRBV7-6	12	.	CASSDSNTEAFF	TGTGCCAGCAGCGACAGTAACACTGAAGCTTTCTTT
.	TRBJ1-2	TRBV19	15	many	CASSIGGTAGYGYTF	TGTGCCAGTAGTATAGGCGGGACGGCGGGCTATGGCTACACCTTC
TRBD2	TRBJ2-7	TRBV20-1	15	many	CSARRPGGGMREQYF	TGCAGTGCTAGGAGGCCGGGAGGGGGAATGAGGGAGCAGTACTTC
.	TRBJ2-1	TRBV18	14	many	CASSPPGTRNEQFF	TGTGCCAGCTCACCCCCCGGGACCCGCAATGAGCAGTTCTTC
TRBD1	TRBJ2-7	TRBV12-3/TRBV12-4	13	many	CASSSGTAHEQYF	TGTGCCAGCAGCTCCGGGACAGCCCACGAGCAGTACTTC
.	TRBJ2-5	TRBV7-9	13	many	CASSLGNWETQYF	TGTGCCAGCAGCTTAGGGAACTGGGAGACCCAGTACTTC
TRBD1	TRBJ2-4	TRBV12-3/TRBV12-4	13	.	CASSLGQGDIQYF	TGTGCCAGCAGTTTGGGTCAGGGGGACATTCAGTACTTC
TRBD1	TRBJ2-7	TRBV10-3	14	.	CATRGDRDSYEQYF	TGTGCCACAAGGGGGGACAGGGATTCCTACGAGCAGTACTTC
TRBD1	TRBJ1-4	TRBV11-2	12	few	CASSPNGQGSFF	TGTGCCAGCAGCCCGAATGGACAGGGATCCTTTTTT
.	TRBJ2-5	TRBV7-2	13	.	CASSLIGQETQYF	TGTGCCAGCAGCTTGATAGGGCAGGAGACCCAGTACTTC
TRBD1	TRBJ2-7	TRBV20-1	13	many	CSVNAGQGYEQYF	TGCAGTGTAAACGCGGGACAGGGCTACGAGCAGTACTTC
.	TRBJ2-7	TRBV7-2	14	medium-sized	CASSLPGATYEQYF	TGTGCCAGCAGCTTACCTGGGGCGACCTACGAGCAGTACTTC
.	TRBJ2-1	TRBV20-1	12	many	CSASRGGDEQFF	TGCAGTGCTTCGAGGGGAGGCGATGAGCAGTTCTTC
.	TRBJ2-7	TRBV5-1	15	many	CASSKHYDPKYEQYF	TGCGCCAGCAGCAAACACTACGACCCTAAGTACGAGCAGTACTTC
TRBD1	TRBJ2-5	TRBV20-1	14	many	CSAYSGTGGATQYF	TGCAGTGCTTACTCCGGGACAGGGGGCGCGACCCAGTACTTC
.	TRBJ1-5	TRBV20-1	13	many	CSAGDGPNQPQHF	TGCAGTGCGGGGGACGGTCCAAATCAGCCCCAGCATTTT
TRBD2	TRBJ2-7	TRBV3-1	16	many	CASSPEIAGSSYEQYF	TGTGCCAGCAGCCCGGAGATAGCGGGGTCCTCCTACGAGCAGTACTTC
TRBD1	TRBJ2-7	TRBV5-4	14	many	CASSFQGAPYEQYF	TGTGCCAGCAGCTTCCAGGGGGCGCCTTACGAGCAGTACTTC
.	TRBJ2-1	TRBV15	16	many	CATSRAGGVIYNEQFF	TGTGCCACCAGCAGAGCGGGGGGCGTAATTTACAATGAGCAGTTCTTC
.	TRBJ2-5	TRBV6-1	14	few	CASSETGIGETQYF	TGTGCCAGCAGTGAAACGGGTATAGGAGAGACCCAGTACTTC
TRBD1	TRBJ1-5	TRBV18	15	many	CASSPGTGGNQPQHF	TGTGCCAGCTCACCAGGGACAGGAGGCAATCAGCCCCAGCATTTT
.	TRBJ1-2	TRBV5-4	15	many	CASSLAGRAGYGYTF	TGTGCCAGCAGCTTGGCCGGCAGGGCGGGCTATGGCTACACCTTC
.	TRBJ1-2	TRBV29-1	13	many	CSVARQLSYGYTF	TGCAGCGTTGCCCGGCAGCTAAGCTATGGCTACACCTTC
TRBD1	TRBJ1-2	TRBV6-6	12	.	CASSLGQGGYTF	TGTGCCAGCAGCCTCGGACAGGGAGGCTACACCTTC
.	TRBJ1-2	TRBV20-1	14	many	CSARGNSHNYGYTF	TGCAGTGCTAGAGGAAACAGTCATAACTATGGCTACACCTTC
.	TRBJ2-7	TRBV5-1	12	many	CASRQDAYEQYF	TGCGCCAGCAGACAGGACGCCTACGAGCAGTACTTC
TRBD2	TRBJ2-2	TRBV10-2	14	many	CASRAGANTGELFF	TGCGCCAGCAGGGCGGGGGCGAACACCGGGGAGCTGTTTTTT
.	TRBJ2-5	TRBV6-1	15	.	CASSGLRGDQETQYF	TGTGCCAGCAGTGGTCTAAGGGGGGACCAAGAGACCCAGTACTTC
.	TRBJ2-6	TRBV10-3	14	many	CAITRESGANVLTF	TGTGCCATCACCAGGGAATCTGGGGCCAACGTCCTGACTTTC
.	TRBJ2-1	TRBV6-2/TRBV6-3	15	few	CASSPSTGFYDEQFF	TGTGCCAGCAGCCCAAGCACAGGGTTTTACGATGAGCAGTTCTTC
TRBD1	TRBJ1-5	TRBV2	15	few	CASMVAGQTNQPQHF	TGTGCCAGCATGGTGGCGGGACAGACCAATCAGCCCCAGCATTTT
TRBD1	TRBJ2-3	TRBV3-1	14	.	CARGTGKLKDTQYF	TGTGCCAGAGGGACAGGGAAGTTAAAAGATACGCAGTATTTT
.	TRBJ1-2	TRBV12-3/TRBV12-4	13	few	CASSSRLNYGYTF	TGTGCCAGCAGTTCCCGATTGAACTATGGCTACACCTTC